The clone carrying this T cell receptor (beta chain) was picked up one time. The data belong to a study of blood T cell repertoires in COVID-19. This table comes from immunoSEQ multiplex PCR, and its TCRdb copy is limited to in-frame clones, with some not included. This sample has roughly 80,000 clones, with roughly 79% found just once. Trimming took 2 bases from V and 7 from J, leaving 11 bases between them. Germline loops: CDR1 SNHLY, CDR2 FYNNEI. The CDR3 runs 13 residues. The receptor was isolated from a man of 80 years or more with acute or convalescent COVID-19. The chain combines TRBV2 with TRBJ2-5; tentatively, D is TRBD2 (5 bases). Sequencing was carried out using peripheral blood. CDR3 nucleotides: TGTGCCAGCAGTGAAATTTCGCGGGTGACCCAGTACTTC. Protein product: CASSEISRVTQYF.